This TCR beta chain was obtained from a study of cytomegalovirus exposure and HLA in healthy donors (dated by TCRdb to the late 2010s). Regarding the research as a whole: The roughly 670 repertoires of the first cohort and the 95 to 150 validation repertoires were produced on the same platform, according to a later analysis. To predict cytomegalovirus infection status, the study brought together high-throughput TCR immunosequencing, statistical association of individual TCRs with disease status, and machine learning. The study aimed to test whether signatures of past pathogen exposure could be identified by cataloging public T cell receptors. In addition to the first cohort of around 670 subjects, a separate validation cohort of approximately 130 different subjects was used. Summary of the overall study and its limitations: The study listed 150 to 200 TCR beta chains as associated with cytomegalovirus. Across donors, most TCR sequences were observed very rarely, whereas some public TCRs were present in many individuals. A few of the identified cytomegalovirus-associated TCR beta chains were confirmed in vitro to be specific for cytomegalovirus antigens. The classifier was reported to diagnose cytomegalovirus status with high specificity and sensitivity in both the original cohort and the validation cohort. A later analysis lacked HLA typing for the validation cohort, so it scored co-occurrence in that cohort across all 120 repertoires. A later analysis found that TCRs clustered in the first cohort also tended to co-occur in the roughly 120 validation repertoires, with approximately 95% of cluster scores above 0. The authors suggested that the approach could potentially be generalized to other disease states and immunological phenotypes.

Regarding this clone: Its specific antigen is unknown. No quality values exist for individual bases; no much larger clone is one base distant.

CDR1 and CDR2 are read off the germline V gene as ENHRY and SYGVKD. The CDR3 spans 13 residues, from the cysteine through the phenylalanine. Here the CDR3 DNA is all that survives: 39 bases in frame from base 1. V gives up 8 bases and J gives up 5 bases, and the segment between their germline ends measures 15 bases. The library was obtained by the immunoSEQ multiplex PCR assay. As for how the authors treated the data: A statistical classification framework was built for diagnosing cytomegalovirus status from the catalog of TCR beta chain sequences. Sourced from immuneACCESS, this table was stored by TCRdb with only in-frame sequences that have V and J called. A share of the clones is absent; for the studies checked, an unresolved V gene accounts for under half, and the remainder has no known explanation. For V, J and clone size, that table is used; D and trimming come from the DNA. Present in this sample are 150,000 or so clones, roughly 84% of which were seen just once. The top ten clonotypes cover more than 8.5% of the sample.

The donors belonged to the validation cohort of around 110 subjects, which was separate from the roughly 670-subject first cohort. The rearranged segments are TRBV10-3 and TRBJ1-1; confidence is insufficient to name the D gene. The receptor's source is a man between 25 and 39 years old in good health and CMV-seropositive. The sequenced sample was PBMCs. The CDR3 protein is CAISDGDETEAFF. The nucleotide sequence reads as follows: TGTGCCATCTCGGACGGGGATGAAACTGAAGCTTTCTTT.